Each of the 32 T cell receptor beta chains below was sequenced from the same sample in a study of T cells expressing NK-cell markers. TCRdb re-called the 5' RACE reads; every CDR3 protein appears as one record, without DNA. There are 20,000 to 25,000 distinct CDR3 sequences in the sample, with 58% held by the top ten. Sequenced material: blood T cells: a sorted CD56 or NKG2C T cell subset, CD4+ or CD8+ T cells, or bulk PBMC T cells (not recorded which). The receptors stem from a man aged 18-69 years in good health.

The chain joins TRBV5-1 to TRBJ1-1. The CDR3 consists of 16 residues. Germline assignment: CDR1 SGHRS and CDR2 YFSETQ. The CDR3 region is CASSFQTGLMNTEAFF.

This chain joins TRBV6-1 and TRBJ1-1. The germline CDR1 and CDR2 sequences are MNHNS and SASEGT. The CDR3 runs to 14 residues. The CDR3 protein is CASSDVPVNTEAFF.

The CDR3 sequence: CASSQSGLATDTQYF. The genes are TRBV3-1 and TRBJ2-3; TCRdb designates TRBD1, a call that cannot be tested without DNA. The length of the CDR3 is 15 residues. Germline loops: CDR1 LGHDT, CDR2 YNNKEL (reference sequence).

The CDR3 spells CASSGARTDTQYF. The chain is built from TRBV9 and TRBJ2-3; absent DNA, TCRdb's TRBD1 call cannot be checked. The CDR3 runs 13 residues. Germline-derived CDR1 and CDR2 are SGDLS and YYNGEE.

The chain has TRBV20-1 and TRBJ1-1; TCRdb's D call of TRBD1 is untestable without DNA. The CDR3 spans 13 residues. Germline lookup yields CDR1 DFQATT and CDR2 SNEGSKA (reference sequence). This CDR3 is CSARPGLNTEAFF.

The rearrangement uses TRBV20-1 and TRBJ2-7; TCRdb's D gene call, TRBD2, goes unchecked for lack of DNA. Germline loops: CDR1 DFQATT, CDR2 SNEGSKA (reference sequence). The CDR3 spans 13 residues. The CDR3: CSARERGLYEQYF.

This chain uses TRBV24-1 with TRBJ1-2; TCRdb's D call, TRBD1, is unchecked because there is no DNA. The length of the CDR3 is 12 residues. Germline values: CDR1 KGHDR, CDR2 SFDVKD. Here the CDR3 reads CATSAQDYGYTF.

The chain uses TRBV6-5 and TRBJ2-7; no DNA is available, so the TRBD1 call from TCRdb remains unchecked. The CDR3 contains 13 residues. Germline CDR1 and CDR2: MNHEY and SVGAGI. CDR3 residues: CASSYDRAYEQYF.

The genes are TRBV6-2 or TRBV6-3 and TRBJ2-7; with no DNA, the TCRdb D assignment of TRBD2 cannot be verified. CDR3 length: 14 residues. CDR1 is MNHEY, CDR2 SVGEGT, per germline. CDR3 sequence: CASSYRGLPSEQYF.

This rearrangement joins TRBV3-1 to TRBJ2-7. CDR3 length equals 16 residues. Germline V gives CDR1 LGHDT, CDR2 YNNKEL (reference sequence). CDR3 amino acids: CASSQDPGRLSYEQYF.

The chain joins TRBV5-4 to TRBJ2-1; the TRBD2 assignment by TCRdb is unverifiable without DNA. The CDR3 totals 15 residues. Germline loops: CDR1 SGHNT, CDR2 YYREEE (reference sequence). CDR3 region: CASSPGGRSYNEQFF. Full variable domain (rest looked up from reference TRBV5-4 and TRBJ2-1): ETGVTQSPTHLIKTRGQQVTLRCSSQSGHNTVSWYQQALGQGPQFIFQYYREEENGRGNFPPRFSGLQFPNYSSELNVNALELDDSALYLCASSPGGRSYNEQFFGPGTRLTVL.

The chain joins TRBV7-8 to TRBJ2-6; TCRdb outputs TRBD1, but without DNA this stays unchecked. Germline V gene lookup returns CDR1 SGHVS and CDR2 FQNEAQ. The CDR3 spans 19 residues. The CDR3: CASSLVSGTGVSGANVLTF.

CDR3 sequence reads: CASSAGTGIVDTQYF. This rearrangement joins TRBV6-2 or TRBV6-3 to TRBJ2-3; TCRdb indicates TRBD1, and absent DNA this call remains unverified. Germline assignment: CDR1 MNHEY and CDR2 SVGEGT. This CDR3 contains 15 residues.

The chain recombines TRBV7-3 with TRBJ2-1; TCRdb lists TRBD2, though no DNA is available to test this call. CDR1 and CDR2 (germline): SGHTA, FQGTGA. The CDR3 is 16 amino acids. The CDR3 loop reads CASSLKGLASYNEQFF.

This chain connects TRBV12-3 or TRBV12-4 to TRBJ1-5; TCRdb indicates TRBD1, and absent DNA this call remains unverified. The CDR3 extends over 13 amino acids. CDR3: CASTHGGNQPQHF.

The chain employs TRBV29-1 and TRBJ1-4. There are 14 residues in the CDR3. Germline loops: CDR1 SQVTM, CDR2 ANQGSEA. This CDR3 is CSVEDRSTNEKLFF.

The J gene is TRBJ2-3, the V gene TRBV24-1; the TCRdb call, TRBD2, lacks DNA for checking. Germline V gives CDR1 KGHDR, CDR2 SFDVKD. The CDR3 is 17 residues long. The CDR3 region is CATAGTSGSTSTDTQYF.

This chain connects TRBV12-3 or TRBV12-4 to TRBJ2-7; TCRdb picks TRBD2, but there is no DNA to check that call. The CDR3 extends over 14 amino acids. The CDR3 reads CASSLAAMEGEQYF.

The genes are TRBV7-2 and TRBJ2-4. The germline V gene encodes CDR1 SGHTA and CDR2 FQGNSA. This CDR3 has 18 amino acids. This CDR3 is CASSLAFRVVQSKNIQYF.

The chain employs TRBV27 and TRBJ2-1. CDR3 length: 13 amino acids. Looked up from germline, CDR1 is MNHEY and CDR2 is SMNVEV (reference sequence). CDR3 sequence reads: CASSFSSYNEQFF.

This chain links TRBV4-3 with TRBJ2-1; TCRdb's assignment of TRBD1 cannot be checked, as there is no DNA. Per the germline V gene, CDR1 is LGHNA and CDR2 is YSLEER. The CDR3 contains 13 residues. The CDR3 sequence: CASSQEGRTEQFF.

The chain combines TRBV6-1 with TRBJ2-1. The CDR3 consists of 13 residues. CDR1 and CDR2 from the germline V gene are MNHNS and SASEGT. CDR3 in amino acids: CASMKRAYNEQFF.

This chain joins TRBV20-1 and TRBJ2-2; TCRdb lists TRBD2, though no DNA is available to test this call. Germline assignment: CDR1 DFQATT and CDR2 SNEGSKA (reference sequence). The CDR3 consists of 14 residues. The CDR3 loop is CSARLASRTGELFF.

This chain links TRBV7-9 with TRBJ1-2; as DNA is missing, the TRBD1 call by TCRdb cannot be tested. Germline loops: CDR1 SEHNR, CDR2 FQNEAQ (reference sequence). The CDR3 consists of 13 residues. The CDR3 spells CASGRAGTYGYTF.

CDR3 sequence reads: CASSSGLAGGPGTGELFF. The V call is TRBV27, the J call TRBJ2-2; TCRdb lists TRBD2, though no DNA is available to test this call. Looked up from germline, CDR1 is MNHEY and CDR2 is SMNVEV (reference sequence). This CDR3 has 18 amino acids.

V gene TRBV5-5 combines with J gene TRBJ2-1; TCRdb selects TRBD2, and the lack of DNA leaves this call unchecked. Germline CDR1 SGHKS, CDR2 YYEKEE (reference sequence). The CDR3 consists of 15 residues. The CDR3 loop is CATGGELDRLNEQFF.

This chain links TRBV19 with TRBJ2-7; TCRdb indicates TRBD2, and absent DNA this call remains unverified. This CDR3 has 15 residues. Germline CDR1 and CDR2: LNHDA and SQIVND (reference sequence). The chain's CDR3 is CASSIGGSVSYEQYF.

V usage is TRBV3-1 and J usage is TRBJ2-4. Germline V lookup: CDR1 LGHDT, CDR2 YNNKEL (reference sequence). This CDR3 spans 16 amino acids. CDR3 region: CASSQDGRGAKNIQYF.

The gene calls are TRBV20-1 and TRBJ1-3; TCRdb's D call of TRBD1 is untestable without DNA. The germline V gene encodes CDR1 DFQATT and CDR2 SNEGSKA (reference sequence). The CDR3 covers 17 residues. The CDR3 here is CSARGTTGISSGNTIYF.

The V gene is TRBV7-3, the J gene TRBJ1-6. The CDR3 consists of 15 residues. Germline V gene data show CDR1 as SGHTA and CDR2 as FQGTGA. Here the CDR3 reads CASSLTGSYNSPLHF.

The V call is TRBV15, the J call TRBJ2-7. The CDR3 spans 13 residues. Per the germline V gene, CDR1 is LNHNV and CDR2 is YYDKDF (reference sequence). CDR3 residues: CATSRDLPYEQYF.

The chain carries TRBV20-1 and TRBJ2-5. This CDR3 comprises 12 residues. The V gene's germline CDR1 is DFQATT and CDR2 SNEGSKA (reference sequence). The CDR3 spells CSARVGVETQYF.